Following are 26 T cell receptor beta chains from one sample sequenced in a study of T cell responses to AZD1222 COVID-19 vaccine. The assay was immunoSEQ multiplex PCR, and TCRdb's table has in-frame clones only and misses some. This table holds approximately 110,000 clones, over 75% found once. The input for sequencing was peripheral blood, taken on day 0 of AZD1222 vaccination. The receptors here all came from an adult in good health.

The gene calls are TRBV10-1 and TRBJ1-2, with TRBD1 matching 10 bases. Germline-derived CDR1 and CDR2 are WNHNN and SYGVQD (reference sequence). V gave up 8 bases and J gave up 0 bases; unmatched junction bases: 12. CDR3 length: 17 residues. In DNA form, the CDR3 reads TGCGCCAGCTTAACAGGGGACAGGGGACCGGCTAACTATGGCTACACCTTC. Encoded protein: CASLTGDRGPANYGYTF.

The rearrangement links TRBV18 to TRBJ1-4, with 7 bases matching TRBD1. J lost 7 bases, V lost 3 bases, and 8 bases had no gene match. Germline assignment: CDR1 KGHSH and CDR2 LQKENI. This CDR3 is built from 15 residues. CDR3 sequence reads: CASSPKTGMSEKLFF. The CDR3 DNA sequence: TGTGCCAGCTCACCCAAGACAGGGATGAGTGAAAAACTGTTTTTT.

The chain couples TRBV4-1 to TRBJ1-1; D may be TRBD1 (6 bases). V lost 3 bases and J lost 0, with 17 bases in between. Germline V gene sequence: CDR1 MGHRA, CDR2 YSYEKL. This CDR3 has 17 residues. CDR3 sequence (DNA): TGCGCCAGCAGCCAGTACCAGGGGCCCCCAATGAACACTGAAGCTTTCTTT. It codes for CASSQYQGPPMNTEAFF.

The chain uses TRBV7-2 and TRBJ2-3; 13 bases fit TRBD2. The V segment lost 3 bases and the J segment 1 base; nucleotides outside the gene matches: 4. Per the germline V gene, CDR1 is SGHTA and CDR2 is FQGNSA. The CDR3 is 17 amino acids. CDR3 region: CASSLGLAGFRTDTQYF. The CDR3 nucleotides are TGTGCCAGCAGCTTGGGACTAGCGGGGTTCCGCACAGATACGCAGTATTTT.

This rearrangement joins TRBV11-3 to TRBJ2-7; TRBD1 agrees at 11 bases. The CDR3 sequence is 15 residues long. V dropped 3 bases and J dropped 6; count of bases not matched to a gene: 7. CDR1 and CDR2 (germline): SGHNT, YENEEA. Here the CDR3 DNA reads TGTGCCAGCAGCTTGTCCGGGACAGGGGGTAGCGAGCAGTACTTC. Its protein product is CASSLSGTGGSEQYF. Looking up the rest from reference TRBV11-3 and TRBJ2-7 gives the full variable domain: EAGVVQSPRYKIIEKKQPVAFWCNPISGHNTLYWYLQNLGQGPELLIRYENEEAVDDSQLPKDRFSAERLKGVDSTLKIQPAELGDSAVYLCASSLSGTGGSEQYFGPGTRLTVT.

The V and J genes are TRBV7-9 and TRBJ1-3; D gene ambiguous. With 5 bases removed from V and 0 bases from J, the gap between germline ends came to 8 bases. Germline V gives CDR1 SEHNR, CDR2 FQNEAQ (reference sequence). The CDR3 is 14 amino acids. The CDR3 region is CASSPTRSGNTIYF. In DNA form, the CDR3 reads TGTGCCAGCAGCCCGACCCGCTCTGGAAACACCATATATTTT.

The chain uses TRBV11-3 and TRBJ2-7; D might be TRBD1 (6 bases). The V end was cut by 3 bases, the J end by 0 bases, with 12 bases between. The CDR3 consists of 15 residues. CDR1 is SGHNT and CDR2 is YENEEA in the germline V gene. This chain's CDR3 is CASSLDSQSSYEQYF. CDR3 DNA sequence: TGTGCCAGCAGCTTGGACAGCCAGAGCTCCTACGAGCAGTACTTC.

This chain links TRBV19 with TRBJ2-5; weak D call: TRBD2 (5 bases). The germline V gene encodes CDR1 LNHDA and CDR2 SQIVND (reference sequence). The V end lost 6 bases, the J end lost 4 bases, and 12 bases lay between the germline ends. This CDR3 is 13 amino acids long. In DNA form, the CDR3 reads TGTGCCAGTAGCCCGAGAGGGCGAGAGACCCAGTACTTC. Residues: CASSPRGRETQYF.

CDR3 nucleotide sequence: TGTGCCAGCAGTCCCGGGGACAGGGCGCCCTATGGCTACACCTTC. The encoded protein is CASSPGDRAPYGYTF. This chain links TRBV27 with TRBJ1-2; 9 bases line up with TRBD1. V lost 5 bases to trimming and J lost 4 bases; unmatched junction nucleotides: 8. Looked up from germline, CDR1 is MNHEY and CDR2 is SMNVEV (reference sequence). The CDR3 runs to 15 residues.

This clone has a handful of counts. The chain recombines TRBV9 with TRBJ2-2, with 8 bases fitting TRBD1. This CDR3 contains 15 residues. Trimming cost V 5 bases and J 2 bases; bases outside gene matches: 5. CDR1 and CDR2 (germline): SGDLS, YYNGEE. CDR3 bases: TGTGCCAGCAGGGAAGGACAGGGCAACACCGGGGAGCTGTTTTTT. Its protein product is CASREGQGNTGELFF.

This clone occurred once. This chain connects TRBV11-2 to TRBJ1-2, with D perhaps matching TRBD1 (5 bases). The CDR3 totals 13 residues. V lost 5 bases, J lost 4 bases, and 11 bases lay in between. CDR1 is SGHAT, CDR2 FQNNGV, per germline. The CDR3 here is CASSVGHLYGYTF. CDR3 bases: TGTGCCAGCAGCGTTGGACACCTCTATGGCTACACCTTC.

The V gene is TRBV19, the J gene TRBJ2-1; TRBD1 aligns across 7 bases. The length of the CDR3 is 14 residues. Germline CDR1 and CDR2: LNHDA and SQIVND (reference sequence). The ends lost 6 bases at V and 6 bases at J; junction bases unmatched: 8. The CDR3 loop reads CASSRDSWLNEQFF. DNA of the CDR3: TGTGCCAGTAGCCGGGACAGCTGGCTCAATGAGCAGTTCTTC.

The chain has TRBV6-1 and TRBJ1-4; 9 bases agree with TRBD1. In germline, CDR1 is MNHNS, CDR2 SASEGT. The CDR3 consists of 16 residues. V was clipped by 2 bases and J by 6 bases; unmatched bases: 7. CDR3 in DNA: TGTGCCAGCAGTGAAACCATGACAGGGGGGCATGAAAAACTGTTTTTT. This gives the protein CASSETMTGGHEKLFF.

The rearrangement links TRBV27 to TRBJ2-7, with 9 positions matching TRBD1. CDR1 is MNHEY and CDR2 is SMNVEV in the germline V gene (reference sequence). The CDR3 consists of 15 residues. V lost 5 bases and J lost 4; bases outside the gene matches: 9. The CDR3 protein is CASSKSGTGLYEQYF. The CDR3 coding sequence is TGTGCCAGCAGTAAATCCGGGACAGGGTTATACGAGCAGTACTTC.

This chain connects TRBV21-1 to TRBJ1-1; TRBD1, as called in the table, went unchecked against the DNA. TRBV21-1 is listed as a pseudogene. The CDR3 length is 17 residues. The CDR3 region is CASSKVDGHKLNTEAFF. The CDR3 region has the DNA TGTGCCAGCAGCAAGGTGGACGGACATAAGCTGAACACTGAAGCTTTCTTT.

The J gene is TRBJ2-7, the V gene TRBV6-2 or TRBV6-3, with 8 positions matching TRBD1. CDR1 and CDR2 (germline): MNHEY, SVGEGT. The CDR3 runs 17 residues. Trimming cost V 2 bases and J 0 bases; bases outside gene matches: 9. The CDR3 loop is CASSYPLGQAFSYEQYF. CDR3 in DNA: TGTGCCAGCAGTTACCCCTTGGGACAGGCGTTCTCCTACGAGCAGTACTTC.

This clone was seen a handful of times. The chain has TRBV6-1 and TRBJ1-2; 8 nucleotides line up with TRBD1. The CDR3 totals 16 residues. Germline lookup yields CDR1 MNHNS and CDR2 SASEGT. V dropped 2 bases and J dropped 4; count of bases not matched to a gene: 9. The CDR3 DNA follows: TGTGCCAGCAGTGAACTTGGGACAGGCGAATTCTATGGCTACACCTTC. It specifies CASSELGTGEFYGYTF.

This CDR3 is CASSQSLMGVGAYNEQFF. The CDR3 bases are TGCGCCAGCAGCCAAAGCCTAATGGGAGTGGGGGCGTACAATGAGCAGTTCTTC. The chain carries TRBV4-3 and TRBJ2-1; D might be TRBD1 (6 bases). Germline CDR1 is LGHNA and CDR2 is YSLEER. This CDR3 is built from 18 residues. Trimming took off 2 bases at V and 4 bases at J, with 21 bases between the two ends.

The gene calls are TRBV29-1 and TRBJ1-2; 8 bases are a match to TRBD1. V was pared by 4 bases and J by 2 bases, with 6 bases of the junction left unmatched. The germline V gene encodes CDR1 SQVTM and CDR2 ANQGSEA. This CDR3 is 14 amino acids long. The CDR3 loop reads CSVASQGGNYGYTF. In DNA, the CDR3 is TGCAGCGTTGCTTCACAGGGGGGGAACTATGGCTACACCTTC.

The table lists this clone with a few counts. This chain uses TRBV27 with TRBJ2-7; D gene ambiguous. In germline, CDR1 is MNHEY, CDR2 SMNVEV (reference sequence). The CDR3 is 13 amino acids. V dropped 6 bases and J dropped 6 bases, with 15 bases sitting between them. The CDR3 DNA follows: TGTGCCAGCAGCGGGCTAGGTAACCGCGAGCAGTACTTC. This translates into CASSGLGNREQYF.

This chain links TRBV13 with TRBJ2-1, with no clear D. The CDR3 is made up of 13 amino acids. V was pared by 4 bases and J by 6 bases, with 10 bases between. Germline CDR1 and CDR2: PRHDT and FYEKMQ (reference sequence). CDR3 loop: CASSWLVANEQFF. The CDR3, as DNA: TGTGCCAGCAGCTGGTTGGTAGCCAATGAGCAGTTCTTC.

The J gene is TRBJ2-2, the V gene TRBV11-2, with D possibly matching TRBD1 (6 bases). Between the trimmed V and J ends, which lost 1 base and 3 bases, there was a span of 9 bases. The germline CDR1 and CDR2 sequences are SGHAT and FQNNGV. The CDR3 runs to 15 residues. DNA of the CDR3: TGTGCCAGCAGCTTAGGCAGGGGTTACACCGGGGAGCTGTTTTTT. It translates to CASSLGRGYTGELFF.

This chain connects TRBV7-9 to TRBJ1-2, with 7 bases fitting TRBD1. The germline CDR1 and CDR2 sequences are SEHNR and FQNEAQ (reference sequence). The CDR3 runs 17 residues. V lost 0 bases and J lost 6; bases outside the gene matches: 13. The CDR3 sequence: CASSLAGDRVFFHGYTF. DNA of the CDR3: TGTGCCAGCAGCTTAGCCGGAGACAGGGTTTTTTTCCATGGCTACACCTTC.

Comment on this clone: Its ends do not fully match the called genes, so a read error is possible. This chain uses TRBV11-3 with TRBJ2-1, with 9 bases matching TRBD1. CDR1 and CDR2 from the germline V gene are SGHNT and YENEEA. This CDR3 comprises 13 residues. The CDR3 DNA reads as TGTGCCAGCAGCTCCAGGACAGGGGAGGTTAAAGTCTTC. Amino acid sequence: CASSSRTGEVKVF.

The CDR3 DNA reads TGTGCCAGCAGCCCGGGGCAGGGGGCAATAGCTTTCTTT. Translated: CASSPGQGAIAFF. The V call is TRBV9, the J call TRBJ1-1; 8 nucleotides match TRBD1. The germline V gene has CDR1 SGDLS and CDR2 YYNGEE. V shed 4 bases and J 10 bases; nucleotides not matched to a gene: 9. The CDR3 sequence is 13 residues long.

V is TRBV29-1 and J is TRBJ2-5, with 7 bases that match TRBD1. Germline V gene sequence: CDR1 SQVTM, CDR2 ANQGSEA. J lost 2 bases, V lost 5 bases, and 8 bases had no gene match. The CDR3 is 14 amino acids. CDR3 amino acids: CSVPDRVRQETQYF. Here the CDR3 DNA reads TGCAGCGTTCCTGACAGGGTACGGCAAGAGACCCAGTACTTC.